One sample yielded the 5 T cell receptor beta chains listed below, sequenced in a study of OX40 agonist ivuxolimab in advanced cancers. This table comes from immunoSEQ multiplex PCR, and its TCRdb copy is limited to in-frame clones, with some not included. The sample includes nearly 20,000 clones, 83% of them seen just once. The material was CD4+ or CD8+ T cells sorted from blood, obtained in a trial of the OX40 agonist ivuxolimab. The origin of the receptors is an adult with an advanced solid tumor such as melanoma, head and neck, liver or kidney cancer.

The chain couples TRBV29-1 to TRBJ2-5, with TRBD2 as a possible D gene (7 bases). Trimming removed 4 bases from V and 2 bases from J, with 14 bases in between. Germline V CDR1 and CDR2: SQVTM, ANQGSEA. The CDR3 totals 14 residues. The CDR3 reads CSVGMRGLQETQYF. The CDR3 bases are TGCAGCGTTGGTATGCGGGGGCTACAAGAGACCCAGTACTTC.

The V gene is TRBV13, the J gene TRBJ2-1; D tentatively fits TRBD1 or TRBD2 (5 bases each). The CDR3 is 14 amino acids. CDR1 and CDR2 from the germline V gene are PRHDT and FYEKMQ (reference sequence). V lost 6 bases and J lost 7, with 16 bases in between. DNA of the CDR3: TGTGCCAGCAGTTTAAGGGGCGCGGGTAATGAGCAGTTCTTC. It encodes CASSLRGAGNEQFF.

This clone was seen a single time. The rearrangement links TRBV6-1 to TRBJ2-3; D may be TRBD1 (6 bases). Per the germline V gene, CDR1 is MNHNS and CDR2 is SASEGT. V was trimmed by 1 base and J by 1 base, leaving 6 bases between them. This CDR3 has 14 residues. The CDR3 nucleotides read TGTGCCAGCAGTGAAGACAGGGGCACAGATACGCAGTATTTT. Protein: CASSEDRGTDTQYF.

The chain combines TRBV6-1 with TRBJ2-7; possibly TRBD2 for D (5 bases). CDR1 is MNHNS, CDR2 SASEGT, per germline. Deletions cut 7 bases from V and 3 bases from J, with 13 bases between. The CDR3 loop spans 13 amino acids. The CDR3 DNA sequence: TGTGCCAGCACCCAACGGGGTGGCTACGAGCAGTACTTC. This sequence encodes CASTQRGGYEQYF.

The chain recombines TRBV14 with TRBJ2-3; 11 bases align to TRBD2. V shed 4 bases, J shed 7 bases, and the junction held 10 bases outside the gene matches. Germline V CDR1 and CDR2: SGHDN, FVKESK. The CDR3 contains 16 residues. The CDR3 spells CASSRIAGGSSNTQYF. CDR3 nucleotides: TGTGCCAGCAGCCGAATAGCGGGAGGGAGTTCCAATACGCAGTATTTT.